This TCR beta chain was captured by sequencing in a study of blood T cell repertoires in COVID-19. Study overall: The United States, Italy and Spain were the sources of the acute and convalescent COVID-19 samples. PBMCs, B-cell-depleted T cells, or T cells were the source of the cDNA or gDNA that made up the material.

V was trimmed by 2 bases and J by 3 bases, leaving 10 bases between them. This CDR3 comprises 14 residues. Germline CDR1 is SGHAT and CDR2 is FQNNGV. Authors' data handling: How many nucleated cells were present was estimated from reference gene primer amplification. Only in-frame clones appear in the TCRdb table, and some are missing; sequencing was by immunoSEQ multiplex PCR. V and J calls and clone size come straight from that table; D and trimming were deduced from the DNA. Found here are 88,000 or so clones, roughly 83% of them singletons; the top ten hold about 24%. This sequence originates from a human donor in a cohort sampled during active COVID-19. The sample taken for sequencing was peripheral blood. The chain joins TRBV11-2 to TRBJ1-2, with no clear D. The CDR3 region has the DNA TGTGCCAGCAGCTTAATCATGCGCGACTATGGCTACACCTTC. As protein: CASSLIMRDYGYTF.